The source of this T cell receptor beta chain is a study of T cell responses to AZD1222 COVID-19 vaccine. Broader study findings: Baseline serology detected seropositivity in only a handful of AZD1222 recipients. Clonal diversity was possibly underestimated, and white British individuals and females predominated among donors.

Generated by immunoSEQ multiplex PCR, the TCRdb table keeps only in-frame clones and is missing some. The data hold 150,000 to 200,000 clones, with approximately 90% observed a single time. Concerning this clone itself: The antigen is not known.

The CDR3 extends over 19 amino acids. Looked up from germline, CDR1 is SGHDT and CDR2 is YYEEEE. V dropped 4 bases and J dropped 0; count of bases not matched to a gene: 15. The sample consisted of peripheral blood, taken on day 0 of AZD1222 vaccination. The chain employs TRBV5-6 and TRBJ2-1, with TRBD1 matching over 8 bases. The sequence came from an adult in good health. The CDR3 is CASSTPGQVNPPSYNEQFF. CDR3 sequence (DNA): TGTGCCAGCAGCACGCCGGGACAGGTAAATCCACCCTCCTACAATGAGCAGTTCTTC.